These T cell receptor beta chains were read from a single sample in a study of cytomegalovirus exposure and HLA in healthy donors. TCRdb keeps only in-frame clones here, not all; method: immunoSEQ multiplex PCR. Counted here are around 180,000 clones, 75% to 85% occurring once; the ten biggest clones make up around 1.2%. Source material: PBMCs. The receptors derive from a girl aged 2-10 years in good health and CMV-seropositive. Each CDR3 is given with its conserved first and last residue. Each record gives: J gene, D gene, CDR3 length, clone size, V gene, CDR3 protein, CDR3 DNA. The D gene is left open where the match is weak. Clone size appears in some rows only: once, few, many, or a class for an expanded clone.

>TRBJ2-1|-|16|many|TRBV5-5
CASSLGQPRSYNEQFF
TGTGCCAGCAGCTTGGGGCAACCCCGCTCCTACAATGAGCAGTTCTTC
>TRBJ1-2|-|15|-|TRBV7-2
CASSPRPRHLYGYTF
TGTGCCAGCAGCCCGCGACCTAGGCATCTCTATGGCTACACCTTC
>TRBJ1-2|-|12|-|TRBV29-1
CSVLTAYYGYTF
TGCAGCGTCCTGACAGCCTACTATGGCTACACCTTC
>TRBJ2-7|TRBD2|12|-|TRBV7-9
CAIAWGGSEQYF
TGTGCCATCGCATGGGGAGGGAGCGAGCAGTACTTC
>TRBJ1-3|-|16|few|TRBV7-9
CASNPPNRASGNTIYF
TGTGCCAGCAACCCTCCCAACAGGGCGTCTGGAAACACCATATATTTT
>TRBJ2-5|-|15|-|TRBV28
CASTQPSRPGETQYF
TGTGCCAGCACCCAACCTAGTAGGCCAGGGGAGACCCAGTACTTC
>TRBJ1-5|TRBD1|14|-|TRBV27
CASSLGQYNQPQHF
TGTGCCAGCAGTTTGGGACAGTATAATCAGCCCCAGCATTTT
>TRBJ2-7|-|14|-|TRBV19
CASSIRGDSYEQYF
TGTGCCAGTAGTATTAGGGGTGACTCCTACGAGCAGTACTTC
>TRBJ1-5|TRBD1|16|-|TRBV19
CASSIGRDRPNQPQHF
TGTGCCAGTAGTATAGGTAGGGACAGGCCGAATCAGCCCCAGCATTTT
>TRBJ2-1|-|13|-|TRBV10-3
CAGGASSYNEQFF
TGTGCCGGCGGGGCGAGCTCCTACAATGAGCAGTTCTTC
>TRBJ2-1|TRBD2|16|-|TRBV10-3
CAISRASGSSYNEQFF
TGTGCCATCAGCCGTGCTAGCGGGAGCTCCTACAATGAGCAGTTCTTC
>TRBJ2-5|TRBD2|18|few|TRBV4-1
CASSQEFSGSLPGETQYF
TGCGCCAGCAGCCAAGAATTCAGCGGGAGCCTTCCGGGGGAGACCCAGTACTTC
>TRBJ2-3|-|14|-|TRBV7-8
CASSLTSDTDTQYF
TGTGCCAGCAGCTTAACGTCAGACACAGATACGCAGTATTTT
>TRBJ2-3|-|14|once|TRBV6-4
CASSEQADTDTQYF
TGTGCCAGCAGTGAACAAGCGGACACAGATACGCAGTATTTT
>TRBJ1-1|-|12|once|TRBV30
CAWSITGTEAFF
TGTGCCTGGAGTATTACAGGGACTGAAGCTTTCTTT
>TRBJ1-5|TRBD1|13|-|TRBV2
CASSTRTGQPQHF
TGTGCCAGCAGTACTCGGACAGGTCAGCCCCAGCATTTT
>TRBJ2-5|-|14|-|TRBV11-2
CASSPRGLQETQYF
TGTGCCAGCAGCCCTCGGGGACTGCAAGAGACCCAGTACTTC
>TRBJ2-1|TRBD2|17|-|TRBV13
CASSPHILSGSSNEQFF
TGTGCCAGCAGCCCACACATTTTAAGCGGGAGTTCTAATGAGCAGTTCTTC
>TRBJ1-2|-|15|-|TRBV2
CASSENSRAGIGYTF
TGTGCCAGCAGTGAAAACTCTAGGGCAGGGATAGGCTACACCTTC
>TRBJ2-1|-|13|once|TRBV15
CATSPEGRMKQFF
TGTGCCACCAGCCCTGAGGGGAGGATGAAGCAGTTCTTC
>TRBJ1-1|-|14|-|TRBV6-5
CASSYKAGNTEAFF
TGTGCCAGCAGTTACAAGGCAGGGAACACTGAAGCTTTCTTT
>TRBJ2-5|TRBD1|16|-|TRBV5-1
CASSFVQGDGVETQYF
TGCGCCAGCAGCTTCGTTCAGGGGGATGGGGTGGAGACCCAGTACTTC
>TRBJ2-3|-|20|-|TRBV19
CASSIKQDTETTGKPDTQYF
TGTGCCAGTAGTATAAAACAGGACACGGAGACGACTGGCAAGCCAGATACGCAGTATTTT
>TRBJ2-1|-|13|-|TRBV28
CASTSGWTNEQFF
TGTGCCAGCACCTCAGGGTGGACGAATGAGCAGTTCTTC
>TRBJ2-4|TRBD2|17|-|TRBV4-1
CASSQATSGVAKNIQYF
TGCGCCAGCAGCCAGGCAACTAGCGGAGTCGCCAAAAACATTCAGTACTTC
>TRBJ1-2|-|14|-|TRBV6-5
CASRRRGVDYGYTF
TGTGCCAGCAGACGCCGGGGGGTTGACTATGGCTACACCTTC
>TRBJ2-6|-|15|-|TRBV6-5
CASRPRWLGANVLTF
TGTGCCAGCAGACCCAGGTGGTTGGGGGCCAACGTCCTGACTTTC
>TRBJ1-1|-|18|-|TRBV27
CASSFAGVTEPLWTEAFF
TGTGCCAGCAGTTTTGCTGGTGTGACAGAACCATTGTGGACTGAAGCTTTCTTT
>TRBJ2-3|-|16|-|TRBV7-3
CASSLRGGAGTDTQYF
TGTGCCAGCAGCTTAAGAGGGGGGGCAGGCACAGATACGCAGTATTTT